This T cell receptor beta chain came from a study of T cell repertoires in cytomegalovirus infection. Whole-study context: HLA-B-restricted CMV epitopes that are well studied were used alongside recently identified HLA-C-restricted ones.

TCRdb itself ran the reads through MiXCR, one entry per CDR3 protein. This sample has fewer than 950,000 distinct CDR3 sequences, with over 25% found just once. This clonotype has a count of ten or more. Its target is not known. Germline CDR1 and CDR2: ENHRY and SYGVKD. The CDR3 loop spans 16 amino acids. Trimming took 7 bases from V and 9 from J; bases not matched to a gene: 11. The sample here was cultured CD8+ T cells from PBMCs, taken from culture after CMV antigen stimulation. The gene calls are TRBV10-3 and TRBJ2-1, with 14 bases fitting TRBD2. The receptor was derived from a human donor in good health (CMV status not recorded). Some clones in this sample may be carry-over from other donors' samples. This chain's CDR3 is CAITQLTSGGAIEQFF. DNA of the CDR3: TGTGCCATCACCCAACTGACTAGCGGGGGGGCGATTGAGCAGTTCTTC.